This T cell receptor beta chain was recorded in a study of CD8+CD57+ T cells in acquired aplastic anemia (dated 2018 in TCRdb). Study-wide context: A mean of about 3.2 ug of DNA, ranging from about 0.17 to 30 ug, was extracted from sorted CD4+ and CD8+ cells. CD8+CD57+ expansion was defined as frequency above the mean frequency observed in healthy subjects.

Study-wide conclusions, independent of this receptor: Between patients and healthy controls, no significant difference in CD8+ Simpson's diversity was found (P=0.060). Approximately 31 CD8+ CDR3 sequences were found in both patients and controls but appeared to be highly expressed in patients and within the immunodominant clones of the patients.

Many counts were recorded for this clonotype. Its antigen has not been determined. Base qualities are not at hand, and no much larger clone is one base apart. In the germline V gene, CDR1 corresponds to SGDLS and CDR2 to YYNGEE. Relative to germline, V is 4 bases shorter and J is 0 bases shorter, with 13 bases between their ends. From the cysteine up to the phenylalanine, the CDR3 has a length of 15 residues. Only CDR3 DNA remains: 45 bases, in frame from the first base. The patients picked for sequencing were ones in whom flow cytometry had shown an expansion of CD8+CD57+ cells. Severe acquired aplastic anemia was diagnosed in all patients according to International Study of Aplastic Anemia and Agranulocytosis and Camitta criteria. Patients had received no therapy at the time of blood sampling. In this study, sorted CD4+ and CD8+ T cells from the blood of healthy subjects and of severe aplastic anemia patients had their TCR repertoires deep-sequenced. In the USA, patient enrollment took place under clinicaltrials.gov protocols 00001620, 01623167, 00001397, 00071045, 00081523 and 00961064. Ficoll-Paque density gradient centrifugation was used to isolate peripheral blood mononuclear cells. Before DNA was extracted, CD4+ and CD8+ T cells were sorted using either FACS or magnetic beads.

TCR beta VDJ combination and CDR3 sequence profiling used genomic DNA as the template. An Illumina HiSeq 2000 was the platform used for TCR repertoire sequencing. For the original study's pipeline: Repertoire assessment relied on Simpson's diversity index, CDR3 size and DJ length profiles, and TRBV/TRBJ rearrangement plots. The most abundant DNA sequence in the deep sequencing data was defined as the immunodominant clone. CDR3 amino acid sequences were checked for sharing across subjects and were also compared against the VDJdb database and published repertoires. Starting from the raw public reads, TCRdb applied fastp trimming at Q25, assembled clones with MiXCR and retained in-frame beta chains. Here each entry gathers all rows of one CDR3 protein and keeps the most common genes and DNA. It is TCRdb's table, rather than the study itself, that gives the V and J calls and clone size. The sample table lists about 220,000 distinct CDR3 sequences, around half of them with a count of one. Over 7.5% of the sample rests with the top ten.

This receptor was identified in a human donor with aplastic anemia. The specimen sequenced was sorted CD4+, CD8+, or CD8+CD57+ T cells (not recorded which) from PBMCs. The rearrangement joined TRBV9 to TRBJ1-1; TRBD1 is a possible D gene, resting on 6 matching bases. The nucleotide sequence reads TGTGCCAGCAGCCTCTCCGGGACATTGAACACTGAAGCTTTCTTT. Translation gives CASSLSGTLNTEAFF.